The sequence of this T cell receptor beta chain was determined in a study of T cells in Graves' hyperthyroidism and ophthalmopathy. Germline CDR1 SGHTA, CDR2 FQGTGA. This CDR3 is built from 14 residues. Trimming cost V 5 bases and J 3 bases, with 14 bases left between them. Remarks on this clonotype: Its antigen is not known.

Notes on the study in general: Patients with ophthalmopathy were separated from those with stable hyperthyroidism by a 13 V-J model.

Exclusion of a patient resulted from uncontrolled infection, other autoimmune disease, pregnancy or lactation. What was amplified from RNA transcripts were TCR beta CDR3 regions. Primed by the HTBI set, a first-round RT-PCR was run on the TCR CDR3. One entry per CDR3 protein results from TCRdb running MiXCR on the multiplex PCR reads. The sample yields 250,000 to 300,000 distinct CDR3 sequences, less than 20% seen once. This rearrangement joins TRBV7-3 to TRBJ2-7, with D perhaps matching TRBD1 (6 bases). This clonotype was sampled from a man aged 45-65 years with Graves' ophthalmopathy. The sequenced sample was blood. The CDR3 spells CASSPQGPVYEQYF. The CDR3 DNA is TGTGCCAGCAGCCCCCAGGGGCCCGTCTACGAGCAGTACTTC.